The T cell receptor (beta chain) under discussion was sequenced for a study of radiotherapy plus CTLA-4 blockade in lung cancer. Patients with chemo-refractory metastatic non-small-cell lung cancer received focal radiation plus CTLA-4 blockade with ipilimumab. Study findings and constraints: Early blood T cell clone dynamics, with interferon-beta, were reported to best predict response.

Germline CDR1 is SGHDN and CDR2 is FVKESK. This CDR3 region has 15 residues. V dropped 0 bases and J dropped 3 bases, with 8 bases sitting between them. This clone was picked up one time. Its antigen remains unknown. The repertoire was sequenced with immunoSEQ multiplex PCR; TCRdb's copy has only in-frame clones and lacks some. Of tens of thousands of clones in the sample, around four fifths are singletons; the top ten hold about 6.7%. This chain uses TRBV14 with TRBJ2-2; D unclear. The sample in question was peripheral blood, obtained from a patient treated with radiotherapy plus ipilimumab. The sequence was collected from a human donor with non-small cell lung cancer who had a complete response to radiotherapy plus ipilimumab. CDR3 sequence reads: CASSQETPDTGELFF. The CDR3 DNA reads TGTGCCAGCAGCCAAGAGACGCCAGACACCGGGGAGCTGTTTTTT.